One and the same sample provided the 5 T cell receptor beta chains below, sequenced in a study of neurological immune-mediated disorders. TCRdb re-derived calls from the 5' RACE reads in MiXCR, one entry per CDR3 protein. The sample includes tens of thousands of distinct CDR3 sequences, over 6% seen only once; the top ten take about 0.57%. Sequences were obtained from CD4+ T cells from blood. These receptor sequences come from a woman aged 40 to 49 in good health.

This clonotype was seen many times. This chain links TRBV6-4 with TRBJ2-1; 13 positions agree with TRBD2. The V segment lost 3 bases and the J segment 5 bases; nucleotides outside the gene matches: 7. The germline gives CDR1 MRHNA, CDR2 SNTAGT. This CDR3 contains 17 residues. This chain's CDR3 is CASSEGLAGVSDNEQFF. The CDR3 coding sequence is TGTGCCAGCAGTGAAGGACTAGCGGGAGTAAGCGACAATGAGCAGTTCTTC.

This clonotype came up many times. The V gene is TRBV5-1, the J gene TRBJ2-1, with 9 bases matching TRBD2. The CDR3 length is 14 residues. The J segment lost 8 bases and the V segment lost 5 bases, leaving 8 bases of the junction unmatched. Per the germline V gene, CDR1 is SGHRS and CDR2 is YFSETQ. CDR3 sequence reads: CASRTSGGGDEQFF. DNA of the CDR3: TGCGCCAGCAGGACTAGCGGAGGGGGGGATGAGCAGTTCTTC.

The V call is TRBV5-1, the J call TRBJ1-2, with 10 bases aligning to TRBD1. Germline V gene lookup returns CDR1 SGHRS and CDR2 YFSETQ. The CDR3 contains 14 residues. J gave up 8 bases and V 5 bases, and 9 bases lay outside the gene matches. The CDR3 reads CASRAGTGVEGYTF. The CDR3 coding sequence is TGCGCCAGCAGGGCCGGGACAGGGGTTGAAGGCTACACCTTC.

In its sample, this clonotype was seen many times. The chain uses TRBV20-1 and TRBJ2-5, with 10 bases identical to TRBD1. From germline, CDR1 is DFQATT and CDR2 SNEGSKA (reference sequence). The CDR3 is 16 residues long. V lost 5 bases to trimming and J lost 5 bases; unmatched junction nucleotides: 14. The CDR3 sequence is CSASEAGTGDYETQYF. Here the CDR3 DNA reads TGCAGTGCTTCGGAAGCCGGGACAGGGGATTACGAGACCCAGTACTTC.

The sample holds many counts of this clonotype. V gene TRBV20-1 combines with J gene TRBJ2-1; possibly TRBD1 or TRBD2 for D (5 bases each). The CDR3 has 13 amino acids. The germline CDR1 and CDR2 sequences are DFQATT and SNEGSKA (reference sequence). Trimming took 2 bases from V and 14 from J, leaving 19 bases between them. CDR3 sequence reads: CSARPPGHGTEFF. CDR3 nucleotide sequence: TGCAGTGCTAGACCCCCCGGTCACGGGACCGAGTTCTTC.